This T cell receptor beta chain originates from a study of blood T cell repertoires in COVID-19. The wider study: The study drew acute and convalescent COVID-19 samples from the United States, Italy and Spain. Sources were T cells, B-cell-depleted T cells, or PBMCs; the material itself was cDNA or gDNA.

Authors' processing steps: Reference gene primers were amplified, and this amplification served to estimate nucleated cell counts. Assay used: immunoSEQ multiplex PCR; TCRdb lists only in-frame clones, some missing. From that table come the V and J calls and clone size; the DNA was used to work out D and trimming. The sample has 110,000 to 150,000 clones; nearly 85% are singletons. The clonotype comes from a human donor in a cohort sampled during active COVID-19. Sequencing was done on a sample of peripheral blood.

In nucleotides, the CDR3 is TGTGCCAGTAGTAACCCTCGGGTTGCGGGAGCAGGAGATACGCAGTATTTT. Translation: CASSNPRVAGAGDTQYF. The chain uses TRBV19 and TRBJ2-3; 7 bases line up with TRBD2. Germline V gene sequence: CDR1 LNHDA, CDR2 SQIVND (reference sequence). The CDR3 spans 17 residues. Losses at the gene ends were 4 bases for V and 5 bases for J; bases not matched to a gene: 15.